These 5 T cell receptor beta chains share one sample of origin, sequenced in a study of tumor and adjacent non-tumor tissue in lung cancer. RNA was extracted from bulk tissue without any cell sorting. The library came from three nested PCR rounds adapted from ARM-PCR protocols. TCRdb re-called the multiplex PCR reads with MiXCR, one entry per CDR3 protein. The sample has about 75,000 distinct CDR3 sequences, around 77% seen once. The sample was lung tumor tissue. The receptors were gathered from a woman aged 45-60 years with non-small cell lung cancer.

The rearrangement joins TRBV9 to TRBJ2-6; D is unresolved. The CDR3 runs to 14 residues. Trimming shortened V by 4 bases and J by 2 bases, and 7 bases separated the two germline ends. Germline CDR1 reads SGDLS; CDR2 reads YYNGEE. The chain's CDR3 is CASSPRPGANVLTF. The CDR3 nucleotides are TGTGCCAGCAGCCCCCGTCCTGGGGCCAACGTCCTGACTTTC.

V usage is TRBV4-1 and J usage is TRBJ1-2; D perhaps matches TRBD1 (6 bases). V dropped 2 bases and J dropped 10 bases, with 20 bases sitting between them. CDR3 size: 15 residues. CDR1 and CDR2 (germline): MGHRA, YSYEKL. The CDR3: CASSQSTSGVQDYTF. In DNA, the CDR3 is TGCGCCAGCAGCCAATCGACCTCAGGGGTACAGGACTACACCTTC.

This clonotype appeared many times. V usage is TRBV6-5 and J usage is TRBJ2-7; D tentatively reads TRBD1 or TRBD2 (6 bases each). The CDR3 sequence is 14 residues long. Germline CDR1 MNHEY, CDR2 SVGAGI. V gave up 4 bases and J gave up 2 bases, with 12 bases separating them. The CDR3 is CASSWGRGPYEQYF. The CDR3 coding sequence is TGTGCCAGCAGTTGGGGGCGGGGTCCCTACGAGCAGTACTTC.

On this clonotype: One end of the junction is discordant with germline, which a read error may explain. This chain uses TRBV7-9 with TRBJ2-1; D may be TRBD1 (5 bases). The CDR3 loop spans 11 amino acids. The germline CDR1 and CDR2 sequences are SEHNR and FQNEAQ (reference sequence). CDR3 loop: CVSSANRRQSF. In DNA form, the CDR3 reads TGTGTCAGCAGCGCTAATAGGAGACAGTCCTTC.

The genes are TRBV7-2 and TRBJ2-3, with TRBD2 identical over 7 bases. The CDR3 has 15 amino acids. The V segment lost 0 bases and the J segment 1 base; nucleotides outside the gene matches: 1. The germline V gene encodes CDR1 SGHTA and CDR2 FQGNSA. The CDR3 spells CASSLAGGRTDTQYF. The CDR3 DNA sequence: TGTGCCAGCAGCTTAGCGGGAGGGCGCACAGATACGCAGTATTTT.